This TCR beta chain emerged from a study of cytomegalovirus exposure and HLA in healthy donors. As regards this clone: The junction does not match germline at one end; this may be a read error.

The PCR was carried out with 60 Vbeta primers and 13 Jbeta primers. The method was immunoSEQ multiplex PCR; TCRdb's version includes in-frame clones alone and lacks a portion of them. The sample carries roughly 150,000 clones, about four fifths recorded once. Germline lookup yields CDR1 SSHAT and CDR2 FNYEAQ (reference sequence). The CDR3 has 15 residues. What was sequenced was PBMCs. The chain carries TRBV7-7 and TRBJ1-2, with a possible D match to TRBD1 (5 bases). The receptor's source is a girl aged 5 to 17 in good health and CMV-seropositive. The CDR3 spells CASSLGLQGVWGYTF. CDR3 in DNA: TGTGCTAGCAGCTTAGGTCTCCAGGGCGTATGGGGCTACACCTTC.